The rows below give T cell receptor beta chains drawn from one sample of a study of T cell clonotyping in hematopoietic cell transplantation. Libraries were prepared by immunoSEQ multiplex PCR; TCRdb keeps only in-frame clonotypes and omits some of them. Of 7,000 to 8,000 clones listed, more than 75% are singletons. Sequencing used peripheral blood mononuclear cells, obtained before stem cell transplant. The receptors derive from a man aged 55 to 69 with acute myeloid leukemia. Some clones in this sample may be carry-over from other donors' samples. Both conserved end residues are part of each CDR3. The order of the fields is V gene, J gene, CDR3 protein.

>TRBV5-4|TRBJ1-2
CASSLVGGLSSYGYTF
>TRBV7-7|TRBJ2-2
CASSGVGGPDTGELFF
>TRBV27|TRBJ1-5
CASARGLLQPQHF
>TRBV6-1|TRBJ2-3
CASSESGASTDTQYF
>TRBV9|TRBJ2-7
CASSLTGGEYHEQYF
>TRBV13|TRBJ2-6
CASSITTGSSGANVLTF
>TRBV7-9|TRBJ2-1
CASSPGTGARVGNEQFF
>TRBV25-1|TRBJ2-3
CASSDPHGIGDTQYF
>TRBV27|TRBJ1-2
CASSFQGAVGYTF
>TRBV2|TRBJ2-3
CASTPHRGGRDTQYF
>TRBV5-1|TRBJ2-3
CASSLSGLAGGTSTDTQYF
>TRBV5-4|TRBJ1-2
CASSTGGSGYTF
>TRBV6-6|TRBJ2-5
CASSYSLVGAETQYF
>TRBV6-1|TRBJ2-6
CAMPLYPGANVLTF
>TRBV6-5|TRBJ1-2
CASSRTGREYGYTF
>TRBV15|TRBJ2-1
CATSRDGPRTGPNEQFF
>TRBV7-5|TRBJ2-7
CVRSMEGPSGHSSYEQYF
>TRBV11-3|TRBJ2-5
CASSYGGTQETQYF
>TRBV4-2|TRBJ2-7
CASSHIGGQGSYEQYF
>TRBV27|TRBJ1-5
CASSSLAGDFGQPQHF
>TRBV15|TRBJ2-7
CATSRGQPPGYEQYF
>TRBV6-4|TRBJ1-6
CASSVRDNSPLHF
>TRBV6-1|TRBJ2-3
CASSVGRATDTQYF
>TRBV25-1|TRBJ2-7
CASKRESYEQYF
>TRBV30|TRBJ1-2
CAWSVIGTGAGGYTF
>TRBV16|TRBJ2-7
CASSQSGVGAREQYF
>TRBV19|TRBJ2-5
CATRVTADRVWETQYF
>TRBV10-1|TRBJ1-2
CASSAGRDYGYTF
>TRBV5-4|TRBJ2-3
CASSLGSRRTDTQYF
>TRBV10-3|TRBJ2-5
CAISGEGGGPRGQETQYF
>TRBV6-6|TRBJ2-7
CASSRGAGEQYF
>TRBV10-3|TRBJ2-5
CAIRPTNQETQYF
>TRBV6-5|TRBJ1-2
CANKSSGQPFYGYTF
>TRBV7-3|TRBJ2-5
CASSFSAPSGSEETQYF
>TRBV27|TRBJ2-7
CASSLGKGGVYEQYF
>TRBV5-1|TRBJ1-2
CASSFGGADYGYTF
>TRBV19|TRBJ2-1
CASSRPNGQYNEQFF
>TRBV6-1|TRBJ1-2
CASSSGRTNYGYTF
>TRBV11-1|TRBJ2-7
CASSWDKGRGEQYF
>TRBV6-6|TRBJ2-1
CASSSTSGSSYNEQFF
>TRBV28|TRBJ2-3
CASTVGGPADTQYF
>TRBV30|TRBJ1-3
CAWKPRGTGNTIYF
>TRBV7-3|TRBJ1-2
CASSLRVDQCGYTF
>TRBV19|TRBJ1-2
CASSPRTGFSGYTF
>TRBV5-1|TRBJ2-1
CASSLPGTSGGSGEQFF
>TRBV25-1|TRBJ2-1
CASHSQEGAGEQFF
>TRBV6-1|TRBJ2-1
CASRDRGRNEQFF
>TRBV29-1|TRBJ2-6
CSASEGSGANVLTF
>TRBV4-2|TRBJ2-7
CASSIGVEQYF
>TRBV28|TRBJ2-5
CASSLLSGQETQYF
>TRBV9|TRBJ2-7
CASSVVPSSYEQYF
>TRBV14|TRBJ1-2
CASSQKGGDRGKVGGYTF
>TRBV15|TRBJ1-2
CATSAYHGDYGYTF
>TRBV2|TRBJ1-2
CASSEHRDLGYTF
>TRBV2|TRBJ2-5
CASGLTHGRYQETQYF